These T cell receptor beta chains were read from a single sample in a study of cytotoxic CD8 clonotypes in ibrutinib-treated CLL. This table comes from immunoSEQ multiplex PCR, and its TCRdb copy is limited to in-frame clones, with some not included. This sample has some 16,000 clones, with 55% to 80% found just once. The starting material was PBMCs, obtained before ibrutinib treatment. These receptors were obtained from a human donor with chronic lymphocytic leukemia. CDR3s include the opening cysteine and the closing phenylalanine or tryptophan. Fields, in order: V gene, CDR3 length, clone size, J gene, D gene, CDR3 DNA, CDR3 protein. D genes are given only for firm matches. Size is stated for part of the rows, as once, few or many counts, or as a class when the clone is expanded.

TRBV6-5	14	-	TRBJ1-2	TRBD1	TGTGCCAGCAGACGAGGGGGCGCGGGCTATGGCTACACCTTC	CASRRGGAGYGYTF
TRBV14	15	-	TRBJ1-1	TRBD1	TGTGCCAGCAGCCAAGTGACAGGGGCTAACACTGAAGCTTTCTTT	CASSQVTGANTEAFF
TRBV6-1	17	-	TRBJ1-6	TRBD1	TGTGCCAGCAGTGTAACGACAGGGTCCGTATCTGATTCACCCCTCCACTTT	CASSVTTGSVSDSPLHF
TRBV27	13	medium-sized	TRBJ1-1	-	TGTGCCAGCAGTTTAGGATTGAACACTGAAGCTTTCTTT	CASSLGLNTEAFF
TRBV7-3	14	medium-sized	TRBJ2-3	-	TGTGCCAGCAGCTTAACAGGGAGGACAGATACGCAGTATTTT	CASSLTGRTDTQYF
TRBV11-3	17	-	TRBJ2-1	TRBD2	TGTGCCAGCAGCAGCCCCCGGCTCAGCGGGGGGGGTAATGAGCAGTTCTTC	CASSSPRLSGGGNEQFF
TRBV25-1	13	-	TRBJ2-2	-	TGTGCCAGCAGTGCGCCGCCCACCGGGGAGCTGTTTTTT	CASSAPPTGELFF
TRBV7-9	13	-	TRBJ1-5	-	TGTGCCAGCAGCTTAGATGGGGGTCAGCCCCAGCATTTT	CASSLDGGQPQHF
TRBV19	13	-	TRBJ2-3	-	TGTGCCTCCCGGAAGCGGTCGACAGATACGCAGTATTTT	CASRKRSTDTQYF
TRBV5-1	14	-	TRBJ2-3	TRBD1	TGCGCCAGCAGCATACAGGGGTCCCCAGATACGCAGTATTTT	CASSIQGSPDTQYF
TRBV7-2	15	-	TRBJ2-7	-	TGTGCCAGCAGCCCACTCCGACAGGCGAGCTACGAGCAGTACTTC	CASSPLRQASYEQYF
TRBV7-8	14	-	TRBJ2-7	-	TGTGCCAGCAGCCGCCGCGACGGAGGCTACGAGCAGTACTTC	CASSRRDGGYEQYF
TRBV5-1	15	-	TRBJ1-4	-	TGCGCCAGCAGCTTGGAAGGCAGGGTGGGAGAAAAACTGTTTTTT	CASSLEGRVGEKLFF
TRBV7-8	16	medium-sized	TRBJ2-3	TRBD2	TGTGCCAGCAGCTATAACCGGGGGGGGAGCACAGATACGCAGTATTTT	CASSYNRGGSTDTQYF
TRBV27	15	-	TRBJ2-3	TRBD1	TGTGCCAGCAGTCCTAGACAGGGGGCGGGAGATACGCAGTATTTT	CASSPRQGAGDTQYF
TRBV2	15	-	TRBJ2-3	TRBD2	TGTGCCAGCAGGTTTCGAGCGGGGGGGACAGATACGCAGTATTTT	CASRFRAGGTDTQYF
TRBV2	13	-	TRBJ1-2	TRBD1	TGTGCCAGCAGAGGACAGGACCTGGGGAGCTACACCTTC	CASRGQDLGSYTF
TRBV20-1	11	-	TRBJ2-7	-	TGCAGTGCTCTCGGGGCCGTCGAGCAGTACTTC	CSALGAVEQYF
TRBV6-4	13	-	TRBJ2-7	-	TGTGCCAGCAGTGGCCAGGCTAACTCCGAGCAGTACTTC	CASSGQANSEQYF
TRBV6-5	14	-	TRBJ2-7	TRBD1	TGTGCCAGCAGTCTACGGACAGGGGGAGGCGAGCAGTACTTC	CASSLRTGGGEQYF
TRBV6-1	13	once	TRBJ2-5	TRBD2	TGTGCCAGCAGGAGACTAGCCCCAGAGACCCAGTACTTC	CASRRLAPETQYF
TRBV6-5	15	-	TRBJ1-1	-	TGTGCCAGCAGTTACTCGGGGATCATGAACACTGAAGCTTTCTTT	CASSYSGIMNTEAFF
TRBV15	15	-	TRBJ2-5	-	TGTGCCACCAGCAGCAGGTCCGTCCTCCAAGAGACCCAGTACTTC	CATSSRSVLQETQYF
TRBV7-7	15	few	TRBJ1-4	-	TGTGCCAGCAGCCCTACGGGTGCGGAAGGTGAAAAACTGTTTTTT	CASSPTGAEGEKLFF
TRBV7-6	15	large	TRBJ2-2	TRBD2	TGTGCCAGCAGCTTAGTCGGGGGGGACACCGGGGAGCTGTTTTTT	CASSLVGGDTGELFF
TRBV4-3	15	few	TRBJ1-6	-	TGCGCCAGCAGCCAAGATACCCACAGCGATTCACCCCTCCACTTT	CASSQDTHSDSPLHF
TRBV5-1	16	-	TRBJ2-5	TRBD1	TGCGCCAGCAGCTTGGGGGACAGGGGGTACCAAGAGACCCAGTACTTC	CASSLGDRGYQETQYF
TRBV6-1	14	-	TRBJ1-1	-	TGTGCCAGCACCCTGACAGGAAGTAACACTGAAGCTTTCTTT	CASTLTGSNTEAFF
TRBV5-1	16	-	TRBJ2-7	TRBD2	TGCGCCAGCAGCCTCCGCGCACTAGCGGGGGGGGACGAGCAGTACTTC	CASSLRALAGGDEQYF
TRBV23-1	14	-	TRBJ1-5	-	TGCGCCAGCAGGCAAGGAAAAGTGAATCAGCCCCAGCATTTT	CASRQGKVNQPQHF
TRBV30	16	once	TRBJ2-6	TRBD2	TGTGCCTGGAGTGTACAAGGGAGGGCTGGGGCCAACGTCCTGACTTTC	CAWSVQGRAGANVLTF
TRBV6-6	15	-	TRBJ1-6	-	TGTGCCAGCAGCCCGGGACGGGACTATAATTCACCCCTCCACTTT	CASSPGRDYNSPLHF
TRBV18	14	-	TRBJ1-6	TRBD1	TGTGCCAGCTCTCCAGGGGGTTTTAATTCACCCCTCCACTTT	CASSPGGFNSPLHF
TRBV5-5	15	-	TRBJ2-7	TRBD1	TGTGCCAGCAGCTCGAAAGGACAGGGATTCTACGAGCAGTACTTC	CASSSKGQGFYEQYF
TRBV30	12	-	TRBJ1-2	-	TGTGCCTGGGGTGGAGTTGGCTATGGCTACACCTTC	CAWGGVGYGYTF
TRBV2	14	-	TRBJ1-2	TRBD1	TGTGCCAGCAGTCGTGGGACAGAAAATTATGGCTACACCTTC	CASSRGTENYGYTF
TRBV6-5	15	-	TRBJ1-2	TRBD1	TGTGCCAGCAGTTCCGGGGACAGGCAGAACTATGGCTACACCTTC	CASSSGDRQNYGYTF
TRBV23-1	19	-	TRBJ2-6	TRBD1	TGCGCCAGCAACGGGGGGACAGGGGATATGAGGACTGGGGCCAACGTCCTGACTTTC	CASNGGTGDMRTGANVLTF
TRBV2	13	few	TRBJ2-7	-	TGTGCCAGCACCCCTGAAACAGGGAGGGAGCAGTACTTC	CASTPETGREQYF
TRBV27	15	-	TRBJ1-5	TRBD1	TGTGCCAGCAGTGGCAGGGGGGTGGGCAATCAGCCCCAGCATTTT	CASSGRGVGNQPQHF
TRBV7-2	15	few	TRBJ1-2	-	TGTGCCAGCAGCTTAGGGGAGGGACGTTGGAATGGCTACACCTTC	CASSLGEGRWNGYTF
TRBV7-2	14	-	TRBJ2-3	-	TGTGCCAGCAGCTTGACTAGTACGTCGGATACGCAGTATTTT	CASSLTSTSDTQYF
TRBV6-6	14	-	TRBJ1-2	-	TGTGCCAGCAGTTATAGGTTCTCGAACTATGGCTACACCTTC	CASSYRFSNYGYTF
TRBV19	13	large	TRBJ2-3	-	TGTGCCAGTACACTAACAGGCACAGATACGCAGTATTTT	CASTLTGTDTQYF
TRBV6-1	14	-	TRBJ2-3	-	TGTGCCAGCAGTTTACGTGGGGACCCAGATACGCAGTATTTT	CASSLRGDPDTQYF
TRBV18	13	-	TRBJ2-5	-	TGTGCCAGCTCACCCCGACAGCAAGAGACCCAGTACTTC	CASSPRQQETQYF
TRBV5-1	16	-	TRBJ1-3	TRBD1	TGCGCCAGCAGCACGGGACAGCCAAGCTCTGGAAACACCATATATTTT	CASSTGQPSSGNTIYF
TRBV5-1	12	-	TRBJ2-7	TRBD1	TGCGCCAGCAGCTGGGACAGGGAGCCGAGTCGCTTC	CASSWDREPSRF
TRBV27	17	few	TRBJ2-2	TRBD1	TGTGCCAGCAGTTTATGGGGGACAGGGCGCAACACCGGGGAGCTGTTTTTT	CASSLWGTGRNTGELFF